This TCR beta chain was captured by sequencing in a study of T cells in Graves' hyperthyroidism and ophthalmopathy. Study-wide points: A model using 13 V-J features told ophthalmopathy apart from stable hyperthyroidism. Ophthalmopathy was identified by the model a median about 6.8 months ahead of onset. Peripheral blood also featured most of the thyroid clonotypes expanded above 0.001.

Amplification yielded TCR beta CDR3 regions, with RNA transcripts as the source. Researchers ran a first-round RT-PCR on the TCR CDR3 using the HTBI primer set. TCRdb ran MiXCR on the multiplex PCR reads and lists one entry per CDR3 protein. This table holds approximately 700,000 distinct CDR3 sequences, roughly 46% found once. The study excluded patients with uncontrolled infection, other autoimmune disease, pregnancy or lactation. This clonotype has ten or more counts. Antigen unknown. Trimming cost V 1 base and J 9 bases, with 4 bases left between them. CDR1 and CDR2 (germline): SEHNR, FQNEAQ (reference sequence). The CDR3 has 11 residues.

This chain links TRBV7-9 with TRBJ1-5; D not certain. Source material: peripheral blood or thyroid tissue (not recorded which). The sequence was obtained from an adult man with Graves' disease, either hyperthyroidism or ophthalmopathy (not recorded which). The CDR3 DNA sequence: TGTGCCAGCAGCTTAGGGGGGCCCCAGCATTTT. Protein product: CASSLGGPQHF.